This entry features one TCR beta chain sequence. Germline and junction disagree at one end, which may indicate a read error. The source of the sample is a study of blood T cells in healthy people across ages. Donors each provided 9.5 to 10 milliliters of peripheral blood. Then a second PCR, running roughly 7 to 11 cycles, was carried out with a sample-barcoded 5' primer and a J-beta primer mix. From each sample, at least 2.5 million paired-end reads containing CDR3 were obtained. TCRdb analysed the 5' RACE reads with MiXCR anew, one entry per CDR3 protein. Among over a million distinct CDR3 sequences, less than 50% were seen once, and the ten largest hold 15% to 20%. Germline V gives CDR1 MNHEY, CDR2 SMNVEV (reference sequence). The CDR3 contains 17 residues.

Sequencing used blood. This chain uses TRBV27 with TRBJ2-1; the D gene is possibly TRBD2 (5 bases). This sequence was found in a woman in her fifties or sixties in good health. CDR3 sequence: CASSGGVGESSYTEQFF. The CDR3 DNA follows: TGTGCCAGCAGCGGAGGTGTAGGCGAGAGCTCCTACACTGAGCAGTTCTTC.